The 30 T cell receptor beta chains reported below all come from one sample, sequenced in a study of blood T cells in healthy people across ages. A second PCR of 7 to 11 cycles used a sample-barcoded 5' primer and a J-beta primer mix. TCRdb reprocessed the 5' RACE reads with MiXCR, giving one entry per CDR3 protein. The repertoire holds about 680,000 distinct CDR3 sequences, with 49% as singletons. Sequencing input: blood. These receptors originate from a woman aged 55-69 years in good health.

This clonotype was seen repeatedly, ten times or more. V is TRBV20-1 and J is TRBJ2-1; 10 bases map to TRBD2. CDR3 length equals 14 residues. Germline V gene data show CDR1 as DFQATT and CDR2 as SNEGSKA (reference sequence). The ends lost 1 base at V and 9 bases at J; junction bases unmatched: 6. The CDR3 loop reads CSARVGLAVPEQFF. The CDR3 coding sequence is TGCAGTGCTAGAGTCGGACTAGCGGTTCCTGAGCAGTTCTTC.

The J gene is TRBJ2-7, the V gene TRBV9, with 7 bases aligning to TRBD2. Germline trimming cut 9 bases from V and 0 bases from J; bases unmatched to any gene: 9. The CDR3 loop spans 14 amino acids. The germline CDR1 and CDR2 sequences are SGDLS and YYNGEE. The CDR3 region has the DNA TGTGCCATGGGAGGGGACTCTTACTCCTACGAGCAGTACTTC. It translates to CAMGGDSYSYEQYF.

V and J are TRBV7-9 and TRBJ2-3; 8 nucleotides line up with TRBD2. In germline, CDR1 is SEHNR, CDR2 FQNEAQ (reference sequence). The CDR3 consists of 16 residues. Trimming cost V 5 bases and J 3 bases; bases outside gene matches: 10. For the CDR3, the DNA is TGTGCCAGCAGCCCCCCCGGGGGGGGCGGGACAGATACGCAGTATTTT. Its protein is CASSPPGGGGTDTQYF.

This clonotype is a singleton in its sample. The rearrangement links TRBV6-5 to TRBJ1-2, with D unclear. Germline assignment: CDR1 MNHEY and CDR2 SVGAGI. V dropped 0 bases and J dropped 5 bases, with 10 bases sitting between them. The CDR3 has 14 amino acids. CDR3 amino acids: CASSYSKGIYGYTF. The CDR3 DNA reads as TGTGCCAGCAGTTACTCCAAGGGCATTTATGGCTACACCTTC.

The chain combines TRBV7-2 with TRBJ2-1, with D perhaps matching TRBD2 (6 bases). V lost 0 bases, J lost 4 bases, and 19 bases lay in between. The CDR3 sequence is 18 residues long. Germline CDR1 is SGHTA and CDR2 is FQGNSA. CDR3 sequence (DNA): TGTGCCAGCAGCTTAGCGGTTTTAACGGCGGGGAGTTACAATGAGCAGTTCTTC. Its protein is CASSLAVLTAGSYNEQFF. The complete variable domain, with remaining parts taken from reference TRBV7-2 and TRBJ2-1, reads GAGVSQSPSNKVTEKGKDVELRCDPISGHTALYWYRQSLGQGLEFLIYFQGNSAPDKSGLPSDRFSAERTGGSVSTLTIQRTQQEDSAVYLCASSLAVLTAGSYNEQFFGPGTRLTVL.

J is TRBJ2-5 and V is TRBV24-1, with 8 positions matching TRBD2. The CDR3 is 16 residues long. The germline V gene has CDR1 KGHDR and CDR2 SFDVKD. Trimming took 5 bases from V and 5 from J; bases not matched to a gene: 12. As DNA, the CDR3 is TGTGCCACCAGTGGTGGTACGGGAGGGAAGGATGAGACCCAGTACTTC. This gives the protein CATSGGTGGKDETQYF.

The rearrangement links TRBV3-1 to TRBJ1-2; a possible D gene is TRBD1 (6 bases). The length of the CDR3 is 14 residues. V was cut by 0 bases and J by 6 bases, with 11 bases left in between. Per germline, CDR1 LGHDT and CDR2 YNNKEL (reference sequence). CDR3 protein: CASSQDRGRDGYTF. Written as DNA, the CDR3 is TGTGCCAGCAGCCAAGACAGGGGTCGTGATGGCTACACCTTC.

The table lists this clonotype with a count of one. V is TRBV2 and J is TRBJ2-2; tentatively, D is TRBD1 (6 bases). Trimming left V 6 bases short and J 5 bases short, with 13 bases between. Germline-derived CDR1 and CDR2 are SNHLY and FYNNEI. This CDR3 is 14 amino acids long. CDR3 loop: CASRADRATGELFF. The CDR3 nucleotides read TGTGCCAGCAGGGCGGACAGAGCGACCGGGGAGCTGTTTTTT.

CDR3 in DNA: TGCAGTGCTAAACAGGGGGCAGGAGAAAAACTGTTTTTT. Protein sequence: CSAKQGAGEKLFF. The chain combines TRBV20-1 with TRBJ1-4; 9 nucleotides match TRBD1. This CDR3 is built from 13 residues. The germline CDR1 and CDR2 sequences are DFQATT and SNEGSKA (reference sequence). V lost 4 bases, J lost 8 bases, and 5 bases stayed unmatched.

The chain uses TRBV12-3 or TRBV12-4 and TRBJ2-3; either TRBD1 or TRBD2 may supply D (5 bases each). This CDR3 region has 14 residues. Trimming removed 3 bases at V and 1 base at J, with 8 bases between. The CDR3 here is CASSFRDRTDTQYF. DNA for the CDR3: TGTGCCAGCAGTTTCAGGGACCGCACAGATACGCAGTATTTT.

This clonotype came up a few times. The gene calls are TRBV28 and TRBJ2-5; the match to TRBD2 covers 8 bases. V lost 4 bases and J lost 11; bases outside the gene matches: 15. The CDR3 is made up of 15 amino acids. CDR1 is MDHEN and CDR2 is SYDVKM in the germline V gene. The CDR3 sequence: CASSSPTAGEGEQYF. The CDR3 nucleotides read TGTGCCAGCAGTTCCCCGACAGCGGGAGAAGGGGAGCAGTACTTC. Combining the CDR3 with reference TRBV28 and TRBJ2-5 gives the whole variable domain DVKVTQSSRYLVKRTGEKVFLECVQDMDHENMFWYRQDPGLGLRLIYFSYDVKMKEKGDIPEGYSVSREKKERFSLILESASTNQTSMYLCASSSPTAGEGEQYFGPGTRLLVL.

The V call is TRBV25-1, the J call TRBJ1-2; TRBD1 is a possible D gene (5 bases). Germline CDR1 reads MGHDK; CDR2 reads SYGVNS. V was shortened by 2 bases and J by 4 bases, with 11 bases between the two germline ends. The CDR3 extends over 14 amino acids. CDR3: CASSEGWDVYGYTF. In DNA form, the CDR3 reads TGTGCCAGCAGTGAAGGTTGGGACGTCTATGGCTACACCTTC.

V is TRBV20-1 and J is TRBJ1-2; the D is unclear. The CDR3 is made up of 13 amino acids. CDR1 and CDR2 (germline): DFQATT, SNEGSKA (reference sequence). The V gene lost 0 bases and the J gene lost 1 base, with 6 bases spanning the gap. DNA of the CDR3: TGCAGTGCTAGAGATAACAATAACTATGGCTACACCTTC. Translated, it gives CSARDNNNYGYTF.

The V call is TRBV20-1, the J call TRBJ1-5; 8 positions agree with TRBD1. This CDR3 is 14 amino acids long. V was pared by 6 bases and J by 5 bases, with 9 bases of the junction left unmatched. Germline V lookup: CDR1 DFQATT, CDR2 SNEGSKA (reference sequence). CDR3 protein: CSADDRGPDQPQHF. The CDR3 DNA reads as TGCAGTGCAGATGACAGGGGACCGGATCAGCCCCAGCATTTT.

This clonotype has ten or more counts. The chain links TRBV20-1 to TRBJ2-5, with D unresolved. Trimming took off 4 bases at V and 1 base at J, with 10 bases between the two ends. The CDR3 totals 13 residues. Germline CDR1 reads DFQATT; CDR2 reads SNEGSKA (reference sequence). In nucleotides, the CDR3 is TGCAGTGCTAAGGGCTGGTCCCAAGAGACCCAGTACTTC. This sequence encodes CSAKGWSQETQYF.

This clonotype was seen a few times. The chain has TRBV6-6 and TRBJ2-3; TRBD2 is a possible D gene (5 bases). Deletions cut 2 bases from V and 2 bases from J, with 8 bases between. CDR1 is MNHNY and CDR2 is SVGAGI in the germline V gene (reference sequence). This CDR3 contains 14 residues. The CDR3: CASSYGGYTDTQYF. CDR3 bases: TGTGCCAGCAGTTACGGAGGATACACAGATACGCAGTATTTT.

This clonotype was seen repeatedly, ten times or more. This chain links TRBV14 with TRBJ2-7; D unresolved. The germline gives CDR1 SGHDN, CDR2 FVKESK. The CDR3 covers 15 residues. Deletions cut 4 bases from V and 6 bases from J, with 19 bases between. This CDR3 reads CASSLVTPEYGEQYF. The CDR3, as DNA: TGTGCCAGCAGCCTTGTAACCCCGGAGTACGGCGAGCAGTACTTC.

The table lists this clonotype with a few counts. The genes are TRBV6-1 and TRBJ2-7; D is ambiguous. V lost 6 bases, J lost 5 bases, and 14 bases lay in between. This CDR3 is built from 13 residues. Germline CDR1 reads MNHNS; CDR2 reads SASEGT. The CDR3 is CASRRKSDHEQYF. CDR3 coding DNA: TGTGCCAGCAGGAGGAAGTCTGACCACGAGCAGTACTTC.

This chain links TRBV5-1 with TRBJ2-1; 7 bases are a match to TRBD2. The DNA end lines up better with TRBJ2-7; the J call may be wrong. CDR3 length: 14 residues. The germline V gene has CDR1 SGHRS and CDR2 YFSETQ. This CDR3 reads CASNEGGSWNEQYF. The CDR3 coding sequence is TGCGCCAGCAACGAGGGAGGGTCGTGGAATGAGCAGTACTTC.

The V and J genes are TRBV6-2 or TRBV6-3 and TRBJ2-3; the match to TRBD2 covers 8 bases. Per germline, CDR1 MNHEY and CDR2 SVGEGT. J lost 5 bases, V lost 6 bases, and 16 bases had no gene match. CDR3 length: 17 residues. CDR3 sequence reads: CASSHFTTSEVGDTQYF. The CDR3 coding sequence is TGTGCCAGCAGCCACTTTACGACTAGCGAGGTAGGAGATACGCAGTATTTT.

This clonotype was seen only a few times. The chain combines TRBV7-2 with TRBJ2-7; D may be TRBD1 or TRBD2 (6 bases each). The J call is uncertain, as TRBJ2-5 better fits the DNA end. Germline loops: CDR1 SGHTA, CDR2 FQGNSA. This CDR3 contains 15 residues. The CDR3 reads CASSSYTEGGETQYF. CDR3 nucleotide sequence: TGTGCCAGCAGCTCCTACACGGAGGGGGGAGAGACCCAGTACTTC.

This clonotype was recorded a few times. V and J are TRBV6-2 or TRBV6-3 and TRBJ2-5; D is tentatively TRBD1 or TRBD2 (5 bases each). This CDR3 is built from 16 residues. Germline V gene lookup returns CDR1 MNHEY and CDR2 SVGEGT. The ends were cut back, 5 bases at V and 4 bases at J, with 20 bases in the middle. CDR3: CASSGQGRGNLETQYF. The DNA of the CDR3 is TGTGCCAGCAGTGGCCAGGGTCGGGGTAACCTAGAGACCCAGTACTTC.

CDR3: CASSLRPGDEKLFF. DNA of the CDR3: TGTGCCAGCAGTTTACGGCCGGGGGATGAAAAACTGTTTTTT. This chain joins TRBV12-3 or TRBV12-4 and TRBJ1-4; maybe TRBD1 (5 bases). The V gene lost 2 bases and the J gene lost 6 bases, with 10 bases spanning the gap. The CDR3 totals 14 residues.

The CDR3 spells CSASYSGGTQYF. Written as DNA, the CDR3 is TGCAGTGCTTCTTATAGCGGGGGGACCCAGTACTTC. This chain joins TRBV20-1 and TRBJ2-5; 9 nucleotides align to TRBD2. V shed 5 bases, J shed 7 bases, and the junction held 5 bases outside the gene matches. The CDR3 has 12 residues. The germline gives CDR1 DFQATT, CDR2 SNEGSKA (reference sequence).

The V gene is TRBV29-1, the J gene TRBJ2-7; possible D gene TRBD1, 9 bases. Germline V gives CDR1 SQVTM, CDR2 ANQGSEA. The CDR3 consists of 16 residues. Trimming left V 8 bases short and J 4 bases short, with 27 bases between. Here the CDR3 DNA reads TGCAGCATCCGGGGGGGCTCGGCGGGACAGGGATACGAGCAGTACTTC. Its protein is CSIRGGSAGQGYEQYF.

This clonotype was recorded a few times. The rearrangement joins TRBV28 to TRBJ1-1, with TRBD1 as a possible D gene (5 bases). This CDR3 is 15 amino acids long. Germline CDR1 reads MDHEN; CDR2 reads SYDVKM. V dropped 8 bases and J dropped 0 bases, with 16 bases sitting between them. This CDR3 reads CASRPGPALNTEAFF. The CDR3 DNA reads TGTGCCAGCCGTCCGGGGCCAGCCTTGAACACTGAAGCTTTCTTT. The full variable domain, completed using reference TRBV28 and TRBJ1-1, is DVKVTQSSRYLVKRTGEKVFLECVQDMDHENMFWYRQDPGLGLRLIYFSYDVKMKEKGDIPEGYSVSREKKERFSLILESASTNQTSMYLCASRPGPALNTEAFFGQGTRLTVV.

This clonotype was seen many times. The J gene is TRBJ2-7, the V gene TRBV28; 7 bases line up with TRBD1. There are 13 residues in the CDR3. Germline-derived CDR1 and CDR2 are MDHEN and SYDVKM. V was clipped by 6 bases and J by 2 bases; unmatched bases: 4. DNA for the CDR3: TGTGCCAGCAGCCGACAGGGTACCTACGAGCAGTACTTC. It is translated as CASSRQGTYEQYF.

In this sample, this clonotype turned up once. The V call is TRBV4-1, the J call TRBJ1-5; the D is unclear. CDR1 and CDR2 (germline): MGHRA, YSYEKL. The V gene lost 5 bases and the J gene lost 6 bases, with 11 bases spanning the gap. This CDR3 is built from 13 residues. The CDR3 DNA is TGCGCCAGCAGCATAGAGACAAGTCAGCCCCAGCATTTT. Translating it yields CASSIETSQPQHF.

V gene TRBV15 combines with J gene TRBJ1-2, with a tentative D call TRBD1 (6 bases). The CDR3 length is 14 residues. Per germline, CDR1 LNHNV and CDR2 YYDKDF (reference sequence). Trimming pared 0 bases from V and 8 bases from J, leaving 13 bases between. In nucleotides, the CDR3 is TGTGCCACCAGCAGAGATATGGCAGGGGAAGGCTACACCTTC. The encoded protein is CATSRDMAGEGYTF.

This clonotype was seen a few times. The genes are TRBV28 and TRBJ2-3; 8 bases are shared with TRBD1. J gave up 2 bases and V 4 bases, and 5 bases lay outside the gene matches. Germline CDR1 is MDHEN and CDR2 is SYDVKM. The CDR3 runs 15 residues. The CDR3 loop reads CASSSPGGHTDTQYF. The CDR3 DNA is TGTGCCAGCAGTTCCCCAGGGGGCCACACAGATACGCAGTATTTT.